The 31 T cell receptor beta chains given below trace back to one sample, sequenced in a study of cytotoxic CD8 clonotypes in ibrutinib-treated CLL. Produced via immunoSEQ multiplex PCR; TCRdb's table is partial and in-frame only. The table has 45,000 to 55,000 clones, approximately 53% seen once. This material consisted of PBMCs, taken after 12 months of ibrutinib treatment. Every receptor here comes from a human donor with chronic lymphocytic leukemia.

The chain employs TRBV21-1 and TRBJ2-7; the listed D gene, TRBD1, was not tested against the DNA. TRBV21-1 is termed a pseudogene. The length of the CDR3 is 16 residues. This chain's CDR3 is CASSKGHLGASYEQYF. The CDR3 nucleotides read TGTGCCAGCAGCAAAGGACACCTGGGGGCCTCCTACGAGCAGTACTTC.

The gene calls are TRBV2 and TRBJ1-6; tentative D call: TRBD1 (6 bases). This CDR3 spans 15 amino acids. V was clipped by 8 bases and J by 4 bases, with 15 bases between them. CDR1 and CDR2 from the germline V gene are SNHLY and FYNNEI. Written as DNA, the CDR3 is TGTGCCAGCCAAGGGGGAGGGCTTTATAATTCACCCCTCCACTTT. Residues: CASQGGGLYNSPLHF.

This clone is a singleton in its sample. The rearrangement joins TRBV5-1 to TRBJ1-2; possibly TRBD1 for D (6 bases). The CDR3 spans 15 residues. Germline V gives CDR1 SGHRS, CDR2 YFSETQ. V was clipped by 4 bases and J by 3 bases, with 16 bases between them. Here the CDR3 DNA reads TGCGCCAGCAGCCAGGGGTTCGGCCTCGACTATGGCTACACCTTC. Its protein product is CASSQGFGLDYGYTF.

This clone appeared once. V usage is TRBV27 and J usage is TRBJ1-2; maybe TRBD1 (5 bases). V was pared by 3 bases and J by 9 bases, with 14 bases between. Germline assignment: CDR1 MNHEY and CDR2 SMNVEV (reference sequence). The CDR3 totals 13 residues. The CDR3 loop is CASSFVQGGSYTF. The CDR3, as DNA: TGTGCCAGCAGTTTTGTCCAGGGTGGAAGCTACACCTTC.

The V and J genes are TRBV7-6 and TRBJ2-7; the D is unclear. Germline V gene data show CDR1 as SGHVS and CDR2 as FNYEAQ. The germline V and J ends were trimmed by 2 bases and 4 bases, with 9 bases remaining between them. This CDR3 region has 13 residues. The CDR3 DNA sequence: TGTGCCAGCAGCTTAAACTCTGGTTACGAGCAGTACTTC. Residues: CASSLNSGYEQYF.

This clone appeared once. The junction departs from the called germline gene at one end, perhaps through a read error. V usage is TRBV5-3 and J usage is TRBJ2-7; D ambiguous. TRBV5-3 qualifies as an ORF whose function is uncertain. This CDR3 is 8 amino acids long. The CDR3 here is CARSLPSF. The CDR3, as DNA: TGTGCCAGAAGCCTCCCCTCCTTC.

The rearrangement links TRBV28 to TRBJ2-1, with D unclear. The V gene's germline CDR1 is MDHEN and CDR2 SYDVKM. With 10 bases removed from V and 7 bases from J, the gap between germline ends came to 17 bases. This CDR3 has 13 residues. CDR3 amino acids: CATSRLGRNEQFF. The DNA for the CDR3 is TGTGCCACCAGCAGGTTAGGTCGGAATGAGCAGTTCTTC.

CDR3 DNA sequence: TGTGCCAGCAGCCAATTAGGAACTAGCGGGAGCACAGATACGCAGTATTTT. This codes for CASSQLGTSGSTDTQYF. This chain uses TRBV16 with TRBJ2-3, with 9 bases that match TRBD2. CDR3 length equals 17 residues. Germline values: CDR1 KGHSY, CDR2 FQNENV. V dropped 1 base and J dropped 0; count of bases not matched to a gene: 5.

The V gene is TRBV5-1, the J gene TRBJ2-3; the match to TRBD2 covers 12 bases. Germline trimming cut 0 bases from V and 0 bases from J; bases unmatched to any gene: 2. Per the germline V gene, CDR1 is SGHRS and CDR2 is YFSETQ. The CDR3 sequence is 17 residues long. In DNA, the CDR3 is TGCGCCAGCAGCTTGGATCTAGCGGGAGGGAGCACAGATACGCAGTATTTT. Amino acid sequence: CASSLDLAGGSTDTQYF.

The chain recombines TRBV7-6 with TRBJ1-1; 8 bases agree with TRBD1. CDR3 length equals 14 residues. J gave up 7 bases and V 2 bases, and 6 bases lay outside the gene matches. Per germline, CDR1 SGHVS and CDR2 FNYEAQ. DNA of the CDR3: TGTGCCAGCAGCTTATCGCAGGGGGCGGGTGAAGCTTTCTTT. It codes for CASSLSQGAGEAFF.

CDR3 sequence reads: CASSSDGTGLLPQHF. The CDR3 DNA sequence: TGTGCCAGCAGCTCGGATGGGACAGGGTTGCTGCCCCAGCATTTT. V is TRBV7-8 and J is TRBJ1-5, with 9 nucleotides matching TRBD1. The CDR3 runs to 15 residues. The trim removed 4 bases at V and 9 bases at J, leaving 10 bases unmatched. Germline CDR1 SGHVS, CDR2 FQNEAQ.

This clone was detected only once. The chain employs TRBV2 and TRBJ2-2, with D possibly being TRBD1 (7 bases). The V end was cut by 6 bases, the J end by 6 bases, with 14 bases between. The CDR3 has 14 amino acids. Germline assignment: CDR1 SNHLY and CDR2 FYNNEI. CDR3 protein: CASSRDREAGELFF. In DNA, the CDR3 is TGTGCCAGCAGCCGCGACAGGGAGGCCGGGGAGCTGTTTTTT.

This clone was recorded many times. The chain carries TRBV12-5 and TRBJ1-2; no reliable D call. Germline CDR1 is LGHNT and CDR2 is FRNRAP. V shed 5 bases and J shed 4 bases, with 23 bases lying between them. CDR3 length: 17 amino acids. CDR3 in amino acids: CASGQIPPQGRGYGYTF. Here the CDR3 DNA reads TGTGCTAGTGGTCAGATCCCTCCCCAAGGCCGCGGCTATGGCTACACCTTC.

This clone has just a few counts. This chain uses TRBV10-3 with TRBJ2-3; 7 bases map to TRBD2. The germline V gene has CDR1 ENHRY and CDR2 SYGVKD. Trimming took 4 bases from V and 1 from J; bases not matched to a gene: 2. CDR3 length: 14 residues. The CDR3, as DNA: TGTGCCATCAGTGGCGGGAGTGGCACAGATACGCAGTATTTT. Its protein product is CAISGGSGTDTQYF.

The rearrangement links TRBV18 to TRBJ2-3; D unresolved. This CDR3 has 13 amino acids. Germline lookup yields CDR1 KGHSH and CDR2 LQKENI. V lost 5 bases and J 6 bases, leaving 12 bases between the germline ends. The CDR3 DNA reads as TGTGCCAGCTCAGACACGCTGGGGGATACGCAGTATTTT. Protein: CASSDTLGDTQYF.

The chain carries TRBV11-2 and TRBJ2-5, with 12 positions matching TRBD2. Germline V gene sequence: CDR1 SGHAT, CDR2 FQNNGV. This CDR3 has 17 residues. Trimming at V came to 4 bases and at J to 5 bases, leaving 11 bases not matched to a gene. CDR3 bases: TGTGCCAGCAGCTCGCCTAGCGGGAGGGCCCTCGGTGAGACCCAGTACTTC. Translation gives CASSSPSGRALGETQYF. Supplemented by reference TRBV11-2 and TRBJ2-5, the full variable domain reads EAGVAQSPRYKIIEKRQSVAFWCNPISGHATLYWYQQILGQGPKLLIQFQNNGVVDDSQLPKDRFSAERLKGVDSTLKIQPAKLEDSAVYLCASSSPSGRALGETQYFGPGTRLLVL.

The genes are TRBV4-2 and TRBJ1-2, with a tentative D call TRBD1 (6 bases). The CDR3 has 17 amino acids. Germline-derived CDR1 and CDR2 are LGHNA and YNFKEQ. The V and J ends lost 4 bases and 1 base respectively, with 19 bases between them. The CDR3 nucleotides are TGTGCCAGCAGCCCACCAACCTCACAGGGAAATAACTATGGCTACACCTTC. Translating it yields CASSPPTSQGNNYGYTF.

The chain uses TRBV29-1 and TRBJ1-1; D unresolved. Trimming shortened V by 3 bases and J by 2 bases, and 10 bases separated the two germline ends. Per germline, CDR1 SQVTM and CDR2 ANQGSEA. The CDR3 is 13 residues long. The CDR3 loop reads CSVERTANTEAFF. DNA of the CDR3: TGCAGCGTTGAGCGGACCGCTAACACTGAAGCTTTCTTT.

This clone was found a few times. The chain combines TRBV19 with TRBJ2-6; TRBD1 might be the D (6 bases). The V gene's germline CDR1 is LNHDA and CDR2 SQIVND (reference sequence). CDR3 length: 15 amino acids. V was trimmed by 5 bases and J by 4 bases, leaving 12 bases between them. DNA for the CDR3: TGTGCCAGTAGTTCACAGGGAGCCGGGGCCAACGTCCTGACTTTC. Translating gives CASSSQGAGANVLTF.

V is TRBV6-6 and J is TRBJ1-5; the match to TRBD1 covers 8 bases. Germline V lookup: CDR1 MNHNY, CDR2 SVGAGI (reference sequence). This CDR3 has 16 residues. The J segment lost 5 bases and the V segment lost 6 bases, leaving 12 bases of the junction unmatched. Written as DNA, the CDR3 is TGTGCCAGCAGGAGAGATGGACAGGGTTCCCATCAGCCCCAGCATTTT. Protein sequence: CASRRDGQGSHQPQHF.

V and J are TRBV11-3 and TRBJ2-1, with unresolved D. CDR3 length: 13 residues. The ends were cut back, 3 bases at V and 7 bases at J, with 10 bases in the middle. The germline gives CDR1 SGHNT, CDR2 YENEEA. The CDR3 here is CASSLEYKNEQFF. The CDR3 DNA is TGTGCCAGCAGCTTGGAATATAAAAATGAGCAGTTCTTC.

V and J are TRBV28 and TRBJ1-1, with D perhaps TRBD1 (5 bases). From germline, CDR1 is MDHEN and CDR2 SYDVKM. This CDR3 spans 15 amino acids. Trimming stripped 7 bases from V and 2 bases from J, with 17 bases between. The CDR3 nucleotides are TGTGCCAGCAAAGGATACCAGGGATATAACACTGAAGCTTTCTTT. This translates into CASKGYQGYNTEAFF.

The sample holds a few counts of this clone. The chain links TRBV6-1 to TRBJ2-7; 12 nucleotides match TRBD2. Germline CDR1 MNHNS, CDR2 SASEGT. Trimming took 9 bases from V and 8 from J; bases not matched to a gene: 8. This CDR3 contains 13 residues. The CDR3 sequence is CASRLAGEAKQYF. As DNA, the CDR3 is TGTGCCAGTCGACTAGCGGGAGAAGCGAAGCAGTACTTC.

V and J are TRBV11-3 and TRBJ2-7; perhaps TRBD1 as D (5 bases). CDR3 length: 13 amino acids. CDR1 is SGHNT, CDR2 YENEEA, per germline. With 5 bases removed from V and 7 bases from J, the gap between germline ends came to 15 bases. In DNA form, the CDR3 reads TGTGCCAGCAGCCTCGGACACTCCTTGGAGCAGTACTTC. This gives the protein CASSLGHSLEQYF. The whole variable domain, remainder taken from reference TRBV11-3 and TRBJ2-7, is EAGVVQSPRYKIIEKKQPVAFWCNPISGHNTLYWYLQNLGQGPELLIRYENEEAVDDSQLPKDRFSAERLKGVDSTLKIQPAELGDSAVYLCASSLGHSLEQYFGPGTRLTVT.

CDR3 nucleotide sequence: TGTGCCAGCAGAAGGATGAGTCAGCCCCAGCATTTT. Encoded protein: CASRRMSQPQHF. The gene calls are TRBV28 and TRBJ1-5; D is unclear. The CDR3 length is 12 residues. Germline lookup yields CDR1 MDHEN and CDR2 SYDVKM. V dropped 6 bases and J dropped 6 bases, with 9 bases sitting between them. Variable domain in full (rest from reference TRBV28 and TRBJ1-5): DVKVTQSSRYLVKRTGEKVFLECVQDMDHENMFWYRQDPGLGLRLIYFSYDVKMKEKGDIPEGYSVSREKKERFSLILESASTNQTSMYLCASRRMSQPQHFGDGTRLSIL.

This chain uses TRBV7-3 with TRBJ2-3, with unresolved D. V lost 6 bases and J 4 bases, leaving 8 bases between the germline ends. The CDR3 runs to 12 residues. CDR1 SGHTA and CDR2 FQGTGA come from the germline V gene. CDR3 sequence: CASSSDSDTQYF. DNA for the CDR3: TGTGCCAGCAGTTCAGACTCAGATACGCAGTATTTT.

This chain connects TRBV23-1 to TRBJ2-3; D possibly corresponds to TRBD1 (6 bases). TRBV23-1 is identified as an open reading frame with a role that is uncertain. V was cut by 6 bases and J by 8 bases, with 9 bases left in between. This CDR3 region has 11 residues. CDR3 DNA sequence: TGCGCCAGCAGCCTAGGGGGTACGCAGTATTTT. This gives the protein CASSLGGTQYF.

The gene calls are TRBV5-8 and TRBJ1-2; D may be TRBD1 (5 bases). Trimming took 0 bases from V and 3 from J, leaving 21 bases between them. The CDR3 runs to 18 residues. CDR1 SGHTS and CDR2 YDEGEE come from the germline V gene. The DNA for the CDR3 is TGTGCCAGCAGCTTGGATTTCTGGGAAGAGAGGGACTACTATGGCTACACCTTC. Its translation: CASSLDFWEERDYYGYTF.

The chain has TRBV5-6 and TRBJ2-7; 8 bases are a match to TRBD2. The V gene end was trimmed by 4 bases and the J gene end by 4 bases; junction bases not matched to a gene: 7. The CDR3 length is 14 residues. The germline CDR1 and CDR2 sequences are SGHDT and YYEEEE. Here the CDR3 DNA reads TGTGCCAGCAGCCAGTGGGGCGGGGGGTACGAGCAGTACTTC. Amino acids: CASSQWGGGYEQYF.

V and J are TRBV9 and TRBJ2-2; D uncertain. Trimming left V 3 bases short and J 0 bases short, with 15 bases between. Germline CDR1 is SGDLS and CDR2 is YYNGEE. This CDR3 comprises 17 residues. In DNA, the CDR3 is TGTGCCAGCAGCGCCCTTAGTTCGGTCGCGAACACCGGGGAGCTGTTTTTT. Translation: CASSALSSVANTGELFF.

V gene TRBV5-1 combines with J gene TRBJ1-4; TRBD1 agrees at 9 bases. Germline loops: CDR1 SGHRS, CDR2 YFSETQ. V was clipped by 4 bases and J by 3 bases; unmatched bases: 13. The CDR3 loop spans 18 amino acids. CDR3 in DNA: TGCGCCAGCAGCGCCCGGGACAGGGTTTTAGAGGCTAATGAAAAACTGTTTTTT. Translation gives CASSARDRVLEANEKLFF. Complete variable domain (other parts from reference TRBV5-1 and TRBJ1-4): KAGVTQTPRYLIKTRGQQVTLSCSPISGHRSVSWYQQTPGQGLQFLFEYFSETQRNKGNFPGRFSGRQFSNSRSEMNVSTLELGDSALYLCASSARDRVLEANEKLFFGSGTQLSVL.